These T cell receptor beta chains were read from a single sample in a study of blood T cells in healthy people across ages. MiXCR, applied by TCRdb to the 5' RACE reads, yields one record per CDR3 protein. In the table there are some 1.8 million distinct CDR3 sequences, around 42% of which are singletons. Sequenced input: blood. The receptors here all came from a human donor in good health. The CDR3 runs from the conserved cysteine through the conserved F or W. A D gene is named only where the DNA matches it firmly. Rows give clone size only sometimes, using once, few, many, or a class for an expanded clone.

. TRBJ1-1 TRBV4-2 . CASSRAGMNTEAFF TGTGCCAGCAGCCGGGCGGGCATGAACACTGAAGCTTTCTTT
few TRBJ2-1 TRBV15 TRBD2 CATSSPEGRGGVNEQFF TGTGCCACCAGCAGCCCAGAAGGGCGGGGGGGCGTAAATGAGCAGTTCTTC
. TRBJ2-7 TRBV3-1 . CASSQESHVYEQYF TGTGCCAGCAGCCAAGAGTCCCATGTCTACGAGCAGTACTTC
. TRBJ2-5 TRBV20-1 . CSAIQDRYAGKYF TGCAGTGCTATCCAGGACCGCTACGCCGGCAAGTACTTC
. TRBJ1-2 TRBV24-1 . CATSDRANYGYTF TGTGCCACCAGTGACAGGGCTAACTATGGCTACACCTTC
. TRBJ1-2 TRBV12-3/TRBV12-4 TRBD1 CASSFNRGRDGYTF TGTGCCAGCAGTTTCAACAGGGGTAGGGATGGCTACACCTTC
few TRBJ2-1 TRBV5-1 TRBD2 CASSALAASYNEQFF TGCGCCAGCAGTGCACTAGCGGCCTCCTACAATGAGCAGTTCTTC
. TRBJ1-4 TRBV6-2/TRBV6-3 TRBD1 CASRMGQMIEKLFF TGTGCCAGCAGAATGGGACAGATGATTGAAAAACTGTTTTTT
few TRBJ1-2 TRBV20-1 . CSAREGLGGYTF TGCAGTGCTAGAGAAGGGCTCGGGGGCTACACCTTC
. TRBJ1-2 TRBV29-1 . CSVEPQGRDYGYTF TGCAGCGTTGAACCCCAGGGTAGGGACTATGGCTACACCTTC
many TRBJ2-3 TRBV11-1 . CASSAQLPDTQYF TGTGCCAGCAGCGCCCAGCTCCCAGATACGCAGTATTTT
. TRBJ1-1 TRBV7-6 . CASSLATAGDEAFF TGTGCCAGCAGCTTAGCGACCGCAGGAGACGAAGCTTTCTTT
. TRBJ2-1 TRBV4-3 TRBD1 CASSDRGRGYNEQFF TGCGCCAGTTCAGACAGGGGGCGCGGCTACAATGAGCAGTTCTTC
once TRBJ1-1 TRBV27 . CASRGLGQGTEAFF TGTGCCAGCAGGGGTCTCGGGCAGGGCACTGAAGCTTTCTTT
. TRBJ1-2 TRBV7-2 . CTSRPALGGHYGYTF TGTACCAGCAGGCCAGCCCTCGGGGGCCACTATGGCTACACCTTC
few TRBJ2-7 TRBV6-2/TRBV6-3 TRBD1 CASSRTGGHEQYF TGTGCCAGCAGTCGGACAGGGGGCCACGAGCAGTACTTC
. TRBJ1-2 TRBV9 TRBD1 CASRNDRGYGYTF TGTGCCAGCAGAAACGACAGGGGGTATGGCTACACCTTC
. TRBJ1-2 TRBV10-3 . CAISETAPVHGYTF TGTGCCATCAGTGAGACAGCCCCAGTCCATGGCTACACCTTC
. TRBJ1-2 TRBV27 TRBD1 CTSSLSDRGDSQGGYTF TGCACCAGCAGTTTATCTGACAGGGGAGATTCACAAGGTGGCTACACCTTC
once TRBJ1-2 TRBV3-1 . CASSQLGGMGGYTF TGTGCCAGCAGCCAACTTGGGGGGATGGGTGGCTACACCTTC
few TRBJ1-2 TRBV7-9 TRBD1 CASSGTASLAYGYTF TGTGCCAGCAGCGGGACAGCTTCACTTGCCTATGGCTACACCTTC
many TRBJ2-1 TRBV4-3 . CASSQLRGPGGHNEQFF TGCGCCAGCAGCCAACTTAGGGGGCCGGGGGGCCACAATGAGCAGTTCTTC
. TRBJ1-2 TRBV3-1 . CASSHMAGVGDGYTF TGTGCCAGCAGCCATATGGCGGGCGTCGGGGATGGCTACACCTTC
many TRBJ2-4 TRBV20-1 TRBD1 CSASQGQGAAVAKNIQYF TGCAGTGCTAGTCAGGGACAGGGGGCTGCTGTAGCCAAAAACATTCAGTACTTC
few TRBJ2-1 TRBV20-1 TRBD1 CSAREGGGEQFF TGCAGTGCTAGAGAAGGGGGCGGTGAGCAGTTCTTC
few TRBJ1-2 TRBV15 TRBD1 CATSRDLLGGQPYGYTF TGTGCCACCAGCAGAGATCTTTTGGGGGGACAGCCCTATGGCTACACCTTC
. TRBJ2-7 TRBV7-2 . CASHGSLFSYEQYF TGTGCCAGCCATGGGTCCCTCTTCTCCTACGAGCAGTACTTC
. TRBJ2-5 TRBV4-3 TRBD2 CASSQDAGVNGLTETQYF TGCGCCAGCAGCCAAGATGCGGGAGTGAATGGGCTGACAGAGACCCAGTACTTC
once TRBJ2-7 TRBV7-3 . CASSPGQGGGQYF TGTGCCAGCAGCCCTGGACAGGGAGGGGGGCAGTACTTC
few TRBJ2-7 TRBV25-1 TRBD1 CASSGTGDPYEQYF TGTGCCAGCAGCGGGACAGGCGATCCCTACGAGCAGTACTTC
. TRBJ1-4 TRBV7-2 . CASSLVMGNNEKLFF TGTGCCAGCAGCTTAGTAATGGGGAATAATGAAAAACTGTTTTTT
. TRBJ2-2 TRBV7-3 TRBD2 CASSSSGGAESGELFF TGTGCCAGCAGCTCTAGCGGGGGGGCCGAGAGCGGGGAGCTGTTTTTT
. TRBJ1-6 TRBV4-2 TRBD1 CASSQAVRTGDSHNSPLHF TGTGCCAGCAGCCAAGCGGTCCGGACAGGGGACTCCCATAATTCACCCCTCCACTTT
. TRBJ1-1 TRBV29-1 . CSVVIMNTEAFF TGCAGCGTCGTGATTATGAACACTGAAGCTTTCTTT
few TRBJ1-3 TRBV4-3 . CASSQDLRTPGNTIYF TGCGCCAGCAGCCAAGATCTAAGAACCCCTGGAAACACCATATATTTT
. TRBJ2-1 TRBV24-1 . CATMEETYNGQFF TGTGCCACCATGGAAGAGACTTACAATGGGCAGTTCTTC
. TRBJ1-4 TRBV5-1 TRBD1 CASSLTGGIQKLFF TGCGCCAGCAGCTTAACAGGGGGAATCCAAAAACTGTTTTTT
few TRBJ1-2 TRBV6-6 . CASRPTVDGYGYTF TGTGCCAGCAGACCCACGGTGGACGGCTATGGCTACACCTTC
many TRBJ2-7 TRBV7-2 . CASSLRGGPYEQYF TGTGCCAGCAGTTTACGAGGAGGCCCCTACGAGCAGTACTTC
few TRBJ1-1 TRBV12-3/TRBV12-4 . CASSLGQLYTEAFF TGTGCCAGCAGTTTAGGACAGTTATACACTGAAGCTTTCTTT
. TRBJ2-7 TRBV6-5 . CASSYGLAADKSYEQYF TGTGCCAGCAGTTACGGTCTCGCGGCAGACAAAAGCTACGAGCAGTACTTC
few TRBJ2-5 TRBV28 . CASSFGQSETQYF TGTGCCAGCAGTTTTGGACAGTCAGAGACCCAGTACTTC
. TRBJ1-5 TRBV28 TRBD1 CASSQGQGRRSNQPQHF TGTGCCAGCAGTCAGGGACAGGGGCGACGGAGCAATCAGCCCCAGCATTTT
. TRBJ2-5 TRBV6-2/TRBV6-3 TRBD1 CASTHRGETQYF TGTGCCAGCACCCACAGGGGAGAGACCCAGTACTTC
few TRBJ2-1 TRBV20-1 . CSARGDGSSYNEQFF TGCAGTGCTAGAGGGGATGGAAGCTCCTACAATGAGCAGTTCTTC
. TRBJ2-6 TRBV25-1 . CASSTVSGGNGANVLTF TGTGCCAGCAGTACCGTCTCCGGGGGTAATGGGGCCAACGTCCTGACTTTC
. TRBJ2-7 TRBV9 TRBD2 CASSVGGTSGNEQYF TGTGCCAGCAGCGTAGGGGGGACTAGCGGCAATGAGCAGTACTTC
. TRBJ1-6 TRBV5-5 TRBD1 CASSYHAGTGNSPLHF TGTGCCAGCAGCTACCACGCCGGGACAGGGAATTCACCCCTCCACTTT
few TRBJ2-7 TRBV28 . CASSFAGTQDYEQYF TGTGCCAGCAGTTTTGCCGGGACGCAGGACTACGAGCAGTACTTC
. TRBJ2-1 TRBV7-2 . CASSLMDSQEQFF TGTGCCAGCAGCCTCATGGACAGCCAAGAGCAGTTCTTC
few TRBJ1-1 TRBV5-1 . CASRPGQTDTEAFF TGCGCCAGCAGGCCGGGACAAACCGACACTGAAGCTTTCTTT